Below, 32 T cell receptor beta chains from the same sample are listed, as sequenced in a study of tumor-infiltrating lymphocytes in primary liver carcinoma. Researchers generated TCR beta cDNA from approximately 520 ng of total RNA, relying on a constant-region primer. Libraries of TCR beta came from three nested multiplex PCR rounds with slightly modified ARM-PCR. The study ran its first two PCR rounds for roughly 10 cycles each, using TRBV1-TRBV30 forward primers and a C-beta reverse primer. TCRdb re-called the multiplex PCR reads through MiXCR, storing one row per CDR3 protein. The sample lists about 99,000 distinct CDR3 sequences, more than 60% occurring once. Co-extracted RNA and DNA came from 20-30 mg of unsorted bulk tissue. Sample: liver tumor tissue from sampling region 5. The subset here: tumor region T5, tumor centre. These receptors came from a woman aged 55 to 70 with primary liver carcinoma and hepatitis B virus infection.

With respect to this clonotype: As the CDR3 is not closed by the conserved phenylalanine or tryptophan, this likely results from a read error. The chain uses TRBV4-1 and TRBJ2-5, with D possibly matching TRBD1 (6 bases). The CDR3 consists of 14 residues. Germline CDR1 reads MGHRA; CDR2 reads YSYEKL. The chain's CDR3 is CASSPKDRGETQYL. The CDR3 nucleotides are TGCGCCAGTAGCCCAAAGGACAGAGGAGAGACCCAGTACCTC.

Comments on this clonotype: Mismatch with germline at one junction end may stem from a read error. The gene calls are TRBV6-5 and TRBJ2-7; possible D gene TRBD1, 6 bases. CDR1 and CDR2 (germline): MNHEY, SVGAGI. The CDR3 sequence is 15 residues long. CDR3 protein: CASSYIPGQGYERCF. The CDR3 nucleotides read TGTGCCAGCAGTTACATCCCGGGACAAGGCTACGAGCGGTGCTTC.

With respect to this clonotype: The junction and the germline gene differ at one end; a read error may be behind it. The chain carries TRBV12-3 or TRBV12-4 and TRBJ1-6, with no clear D. The CDR3 totals 13 residues. The CDR3 protein is CASSLVQDSPLHF. CDR3 DNA sequence: TGTGCCAGCAGCTTAGTACAAGATTCACCCCTCCACTTT.

The chain combines TRBV5-6 with TRBJ2-1; 8 bases are shared with TRBD2. Germline CDR1 SGHDT, CDR2 YYEEEE. V lost 9 bases and J lost 6; bases outside the gene matches: 20. This CDR3 spans 17 amino acids. DNA of the CDR3: TGTGCCAACAGTCCCCGGGGGGGGGCATCTCTTCTCAATGAGCAGTTCTTC. This encodes CANSPRGGASLLNEQFF.

Comment on this clonotype: A much bigger clone sits one base away, suggesting this may be a read error. The J gene is TRBJ2-2, the V gene TRBV7-9; 9 bases map to TRBD2. Trimming took 5 bases from V and 7 from J; bases not matched to a gene: 8. This CDR3 comprises 15 residues. Per germline, CDR1 SEHNR and CDR2 FQNEAQ (reference sequence). The chain's CDR3 is CASSTSTSGGGELFF. As DNA, the CDR3 is TGTGCCAGCAGCACCTCGACTAGCGGAGGCGGGGAGCTGTTTTTT.

This clonotype was picked up many times. This chain connects TRBV7-9 to TRBJ2-4, with 14 bases fitting TRBD2. The CDR3 spans 20 residues. Germline V gene data show CDR1 as SEHNR and CDR2 as FQNEAQ (reference sequence). Trimming took 5 bases from V and 6 from J; bases not matched to a gene: 18. The CDR3 sequence is CASSDTLTSGRGVPRNIQYF. In nucleotides, the CDR3 is TGTGCCAGCAGCGACACTTTGACTAGCGGGAGGGGGGTACCGCGAAACATTCAGTACTTC.

In regard to this clonotype: One end of the junction fails to match germline, which may point to a read error. The J gene is TRBJ2-3, the V gene TRBV12-3 or TRBV12-4; D is perhaps TRBD2 (6 bases). The CDR3 spans 16 residues. CDR3 DNA sequence: TGTGCCAGCAGTTTCCGCGCGGGAATGGGTACAGATATGCAGTATTTT. Its protein product is CASSFRAGMGTDMQYF.

Details on this clonotype: An end of the junction differs from the germline gene, which may be a read error. The CDR3 DNA follows: TGTGCCTGCAGTTACGCTGACATGGTTATGCAGTATTTT. Its translation: CACSYADMVMQYF. The chain employs TRBV6-2 or TRBV6-3 and TRBJ2-3; D gene unclear. The CDR3 has 13 amino acids. The germline CDR1 and CDR2 sequences are MNHEY and SVGEGT.

This clonotype was observed many times. One base away lies a much larger clone, so this may be a sequencing read error. The chain recombines TRBV11-2 with TRBJ2-3, with D possibly being TRBD2 (6 bases). Germline lookup yields CDR1 SGHAT and CDR2 FQNNGV. With 3 bases removed from V and 2 bases from J, the gap between germline ends came to 9 bases. CDR3 length: 14 residues. The CDR3 nucleotides are TGTGCCAGCAGCTTGGAACTAGCCACAGATACGCAGTATTTT. Its protein product is CASSLELATDTQYF.

V is TRBV10-3 and J is TRBJ2-1; D unclear. V shed 5 bases and J shed 1 base, with 6 bases lying between them. This CDR3 spans 13 amino acids. Germline V lookup: CDR1 ENHRY, CDR2 SYGVKD. The CDR3 bases are TGTGCCATCAGTAGCAGTTCCTACAATGAGCAGTTCTTC. Translating gives CAISSSSYNEQFF.

Comment on this clonotype: Germline and junction disagree at one end, which may indicate a read error. V usage is TRBV11-3 and J usage is TRBJ1-6; D is perhaps TRBD1 (5 bases). There are 14 residues in the CDR3. From germline, CDR1 is SGHNT and CDR2 YENEEA. CDR3 residues: CAISLDRGVSPLHF. In nucleotides, the CDR3 is TGTGCCATCAGCCTGGATAGGGGCGTATCACCCCTCCACTTT. The full variable domain, with the rest looked up from reference TRBV11-3 and TRBJ1-6, is EAGVVQSPRYKIIEKKQPVAFWCNPISGHNTLYWYLQNLGQGPELLIRYENEEAVDDSQLPKDRFSAERLKGVDSTLKIQPAELGDSAVYLCAISLDRGVSPLHFGNGTRLTVT.

This clonotype appeared once. The J gene is TRBJ1-1, the V gene TRBV6-6; D is uncertain. Germline V lookup: CDR1 MNHNY, CDR2 SVGAGI (reference sequence). Between the trimmed V and J ends, which lost 10 bases and 4 bases, there was a span of 19 bases. The CDR3 is made up of 14 amino acids. The CDR3 here is CANITAEMSTEAFF. CDR3 nucleotide sequence: TGTGCCAACATTACCGCAGAAATGAGCACTGAAGCTTTCTTT.

This sequence joins TRBV6-5 and TRBJ1-6; the D gene is possibly TRBD1 (6 bases). The germline V gene has CDR1 MNHEY and CDR2 SVGAGI. The V and J ends lost 11 bases and 7 bases respectively, with 18 bases between them. This CDR3 is 14 amino acids long. For the CDR3, the DNA is TGTGCCGCCAGTTACCGACAGGAAAATTCACCCCTCCACTTT. This translates into CAASYRQENSPLHF.

With regard to this clonotype: A junction boundary mismatches the germline segment, possibly from a read error. CDR3 residues: CASSLTRQAATNGKLFF. CDR3 nucleotides: TGTGCCAGCAGTCTTACCCGACAGGCTGCAACTAATGGAAAACTGTTTTTT. The J gene is TRBJ1-4, the V gene TRBV11-2, with D perhaps matching TRBD1 (6 bases). The CDR3 has 17 residues. Per the germline V gene, CDR1 is SGHAT and CDR2 is FQNNGV.

In regard to this clonotype: Since no conserved phenylalanine or tryptophan closes the CDR3, a read error is the likely cause. This chain connects TRBV11-1 to TRBJ2-3; no clear D gene. The CDR3 runs 16 residues. The V end lost 3 bases, the J end lost 6 bases, and 19 bases lay between the germline ends. From germline, CDR1 is SGHAT and CDR2 FQDESV (reference sequence). Here the CDR3 DNA reads TGTGCCAGCAGCTTGGAGAACTCGCGGACCACGGATACGCAGTATTCT. The encoded protein is CASSLENSRTTDTQYS.

In the case of this clonotype: No conserved phenylalanine or tryptophan ends this CDR3, so it is likely a read error. The chain joins TRBV11-2 to TRBJ2-7; D not certain. This CDR3 is 14 amino acids long. The V gene's germline CDR1 is SGHAT and CDR2 FQNNGV. CDR3 sequence: CAGSLAVRTYEQYL. The CDR3 region has the DNA TGTGCCGGCAGCTTAGCCGTGAGGACCTACGAGCAGTACTTG.

This rearrangement joins TRBV9 to TRBJ1-1; the D gene is possibly TRBD1 (5 bases). Germline V gene data show CDR1 as SGDLS and CDR2 as YYNGEE. The V gene lost 3 bases and the J gene lost 5 bases, with 14 bases spanning the gap. The CDR3 loop spans 14 amino acids. CDR3 in DNA: TGTGCCAGCAGCGGCCGGGACCTGACAACTGAAGCTTTCTTT. Protein product: CASSGRDLTTEAFF.

The chain links TRBV29-1 to TRBJ1-4, with D uncertain. CDR3 length: 12 amino acids. The V gene's germline CDR1 is SQVTM and CDR2 ANQGSEA. The CDR3: CRVREAGEKLFF. The CDR3 region has the DNA TGCAGAGTTCGAGAGGCCGGAGAAAAACTGTTTTTT. The full variable domain, in which reference TRBV29-1 and TRBJ1-4 provide the parts outside the CDR3, is SAVISQKPSRDICQRGTSLTIQCQVDSQVTMMFWYRQQPGQSLTLIATANQGSEATYESGFVIDKFPISRPNLTFSTLTVSNMSPEDSSIYLCRVREAGEKLFFGSGTQLSVL.

This clonotype occurred many times. This chain uses TRBV5-5 with TRBJ1-6; no definite D call. V was trimmed by 4 bases and J by 0 bases, leaving 11 bases between them. This CDR3 spans 16 amino acids. Germline assignment: CDR1 SGHKS and CDR2 YYEKEE (reference sequence). The CDR3: CASSARISSYNSPLHF. CDR3 DNA: TGTGCCAGCAGCGCTAGGATCAGCTCCTATAATTCACCCCTCCACTTT. The full variable domain, with the rest looked up from reference TRBV5-5 and TRBJ1-6, is DAGVTQSPTHLIKTRGQQVTLRCSPISGHKSVSWYQQVLGQGPQFIFQYYEKEERGRGNFPDRFSARQFPNYSSELNVNALLLGDSALYLCASSARISSYNSPLHFGNGTRLTVT.

The gene calls are TRBV2 and TRBJ2-6; either TRBD1 or TRBD2 may fit D (6 bases each). V dropped 1 base and J dropped 0 bases, with 16 bases sitting between them. The CDR3 extends over 19 amino acids. Germline V gene data show CDR1 as SNHLY and CDR2 as FYNNEI. CDR3 sequence reads: CASSEVVGGPTSGANVLTF. In nucleotides, the CDR3 is TGTGCCAGCAGTGAAGTGGTCGGGGGCCCTACCTCTGGGGCCAACGTCCTGACTTTC.

The genes are TRBV6-1 and TRBJ2-7; weak D call: TRBD1 (6 bases). The germline V gene has CDR1 MNHNS and CDR2 SASEGT. The CDR3 has 12 amino acids. Trimming removed 8 bases at V and 13 bases at J, with 21 bases between. The CDR3 is CASGQHSYERYF. CDR3 sequence (DNA): TGTGCCAGCGGACAGCACTCCTACGAGCGCTACTTC.

Turning to this clonotype: Mismatch with germline at one junction end may stem from a read error. The chain couples TRBV6-1 to TRBJ2-3; 7 bases agree with TRBD1. There are 14 residues in the CDR3. Germline V gene sequence: CDR1 MNHNS, CDR2 SASEGT. CDR3 residues: CVSSKQGGTDTQYF. CDR3 sequence (DNA): TGTGTCAGCAGTAAGCAGGGGGGCACAGATACGCAGTATTTT.

Ten or more counts support this clonotype. V gene TRBV12-3 or TRBV12-4 combines with J gene TRBJ2-1, with 8 nucleotides matching TRBD2. Losses at the gene ends were 2 bases for V and 4 bases for J; bases not matched to a gene: 4. The CDR3 runs 15 residues. CDR3 nucleotides: TGTGCCAGCAGTTTAAGGAGCGGGAGATACAATGAGCAGTTCTTC. Amino acid sequence: CASSLRSGRYNEQFF.

Note on this clonotype: An end of the junction does not agree with germline; a read error may underlie this. The V call is TRBV28, the J call TRBJ2-3; D possibly matches TRBD1 or TRBD2 (5 bases each). The length of the CDR3 is 15 residues. Germline CDR1 reads MDHEN; CDR2 reads SYDVKM. CDR3 amino acids: CSSWGTGPSTDTQYF. The CDR3 DNA sequence: TGTTCCAGCTGGGGGACGGGACCAAGCACAGATACGCAGTATTTT.

Note on this clonotype: Likely a read error: the CDR3 ends without its conserved phenylalanine or tryptophan. V gene TRBV6-2 or TRBV6-3 combines with J gene TRBJ1-3; weak D call: TRBD1 (6 bases). Germline loops: CDR1 MNHEY, CDR2 SVGEGT. This CDR3 has 16 residues. The CDR3 region is CASSYPGQRSGNAIYS. The CDR3 nucleotides are TGTGCCAGCAGTTACCCCGGACAGCGGAGTGGAAACGCCATATATTCT.

As regards this clonotype: Because the CDR3 is missing its conserved closing phenylalanine or tryptophan, this is likely a read error. The DNA is left out, because the CDR3 cannot be placed on it with certainty; the CDR3 is given as TCRdb lists it. The chain links TRBV11-2 to TRBJ2-7; the tabulated D call, TRBD1, remains unverified against the DNA. The CDR3 spans 11 amino acids, including both terminal residues. Germline-derived CDR1 and CDR2 are SGHAT and FQNNGV. The CDR3 protein is CASSQGGWQYL.

In regard to this clonotype: An end of the junction does not agree with germline; a read error may underlie this. This rearrangement joins TRBV5-4 to TRBJ2-3; 7 bases agree with TRBD2. The CDR3 sequence is 13 residues long. From germline, CDR1 is SGHNT and CDR2 YYREEE (reference sequence). CDR3 protein: CASSSGGSDAQYF. The CDR3 region has the DNA TGTGCCAGCAGCTCGGGGGGATCAGATGCGCAGTATTTT.

The chain recombines TRBV6-1 with TRBJ1-5; D is possibly TRBD1 (5 bases). Germline V CDR1 and CDR2: MNHNS, SASEGT. Deletions cut 2 bases from V and 11 bases from J, with 22 bases between. CDR3 length: 16 amino acids. The CDR3 region has the DNA TGTGCCAGCAGTGAACGTGGACATTTTAGCAACCAGTCCCAGCATTTT. It encodes CASSERGHFSNQSQHF.

Turning to this clonotype: This may stem from a read error, because a much larger clone lies one nucleotide away. This sequence joins TRBV30 and TRBJ1-6, with 7 nucleotides matching TRBD1. The CDR3 covers 13 residues. From germline, CDR1 is GTSNPN and CDR2 SVGIG (reference sequence). Here the CDR3 reads CACRGTDKSPLHF. In nucleotides, the CDR3 is TGTGCCTGCCGCGGGACAGATAAATCACCCCTCCACTTT.

Within the sample, this clonotype is medium-sized (0.01 to 0.1%). J is TRBJ2-7 and V is TRBV11-2; D is uncertain. Germline V gene data show CDR1 as SGHAT and CDR2 as FQNNGV. V lost 3 bases and J lost 4, with 10 bases in between. This CDR3 is 13 amino acids long. The CDR3 DNA reads as TGTGCCAGCAGCTTCATGGGTCGGTACGAGCAGTACTTC. Translating gives CASSFMGRYEQYF.

The chain couples TRBV5-1 to TRBJ2-5, with D tentatively TRBD1 or TRBD2 (6 bases each). Trimming removed 6 bases from V and 5 bases from J, with 14 bases in between. The V gene's germline CDR1 is SGHRS and CDR2 YFSETQ. The CDR3 spans 13 residues. DNA of the CDR3: TGCGCCAGCACTGAACAGGGAGGCGAGACCCAGTACTTC. This gives the protein CASTEQGGETQYF.

Turning to this clonotype: The junction departs from the called germline gene at one end, perhaps through a read error. For the CDR3, the DNA is TGTGCCAGCAGTGACGAGGGCTTTCGTACAGATAAGCAGTATTTT. Translation: CASSDEGFRTDKQYF. V and J are TRBV6-1 and TRBJ2-3, with D possibly matching TRBD2 (5 bases). From germline, CDR1 is MNHNS and CDR2 SASEGT. The CDR3 sequence is 15 residues long.